This T cell receptor beta chain was identified during a study of early T cells in non-severe SARS-CoV-2 infection. TCRdb processed the 5' RACE reads anew with MiXCR; each CDR3 protein has one entry. The sample has about 20,000 distinct CDR3 sequences, approximately 5% seen once. V gave up 0 bases and J gave up 2 bases, with 21 bases separating them. This CDR3 spans 19 amino acids. Germline CDR1 is SGHTA and CDR2 is FQGNSA. This clonotype originated in an adult who was a healthcare worker with PCR-confirmed SARS-CoV-2 infection or an uninfected control (not recorded which). Sample: whole blood. The V and J genes are TRBV7-2 and TRBJ2-3; D unclear. CDR3 coding DNA: TGTGCCAGCAGCTTAGCCGGTGATCTATATTTAAGGGTCACAGATACGCAGTATTTT. Protein product: CASSLAGDLYLRVTDTQYF.